This T cell receptor (beta chain) was found in a study of CD8 T cells in Susac syndrome. Study overall: At the time their blood was drawn, patients with Susac syndrome were either therapy-naive, on corticosteroids (with some of them also receiving intravenous immunoglobulin), or on intravenous immunoglobulin alone.

CD8+ and CD4+ T cells were negatively isolated; TEMRA cells were FACS-enriched. RNA totalling about 0.45 to 1 ug underwent reverse transcription with random hexamers. Amplification of TCR beta CDR3 by immunoSEQ multiplex PCR spanned 54 Vbeta and 13 Jbeta. MiXCR, applied by TCRdb to the immunoSEQ multiplex PCR reads, yields one record per CDR3 protein. This table has around 81,000 distinct CDR3 sequences, 94% appearing once. Study-wide findings and caveats: The study identified about seventeen and five Susac-specific public clones in total CD8+ and CD8+ TEMRA repertoires.

On this clonotype itself: What it binds is unknown.

The receptor was isolated from a human donor with Susac syndrome. Sequenced: CD8+ T cells from PBMCs.

The CDR3 here is CASKYIDNEQFF. The DNA of the CDR3 is TGTGCCAGCAAATATATTGACAATGAGCAGTTCTTC. The gene calls are TRBV7-2 and TRBJ2-1, with no clear D. From germline, CDR1 is SGHTA and CDR2 FQGNSA. V lost 7 bases to trimming and J lost 5 bases, with 9 bases between them. This CDR3 contains 12 residues.